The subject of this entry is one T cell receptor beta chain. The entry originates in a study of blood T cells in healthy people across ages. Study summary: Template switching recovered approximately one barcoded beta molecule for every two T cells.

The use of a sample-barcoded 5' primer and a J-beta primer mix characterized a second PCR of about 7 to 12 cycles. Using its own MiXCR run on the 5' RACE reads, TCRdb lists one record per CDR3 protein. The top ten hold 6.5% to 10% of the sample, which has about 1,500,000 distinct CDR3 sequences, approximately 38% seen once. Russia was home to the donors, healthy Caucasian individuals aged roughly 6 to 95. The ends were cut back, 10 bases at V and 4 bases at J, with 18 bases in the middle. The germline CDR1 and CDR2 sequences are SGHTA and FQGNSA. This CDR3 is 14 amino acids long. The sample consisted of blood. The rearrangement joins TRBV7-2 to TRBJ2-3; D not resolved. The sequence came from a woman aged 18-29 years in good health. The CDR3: CAIRTVGSSDTQYF. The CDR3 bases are TGTGCCATCCGGACCGTTGGGTCTTCAGATACGCAGTATTTT.